This TCR beta chain was recorded in a study of T cell responses to AZD1222 COVID-19 vaccine. Study as a whole: Second-dose intervals of approximately 4 or approximately 12 weeks were pooled. Findings and limits, study-wide: White British people made up most donors, females outnumbered males, and clonal diversity was possibly underestimated. Spike-specific TCRs gained breadth and depth after people received two AZD1222 doses. Close to half of all spike-specific TCRs reportedly target regions of the variants that are unmutated.

Generated by immunoSEQ multiplex PCR, the TCRdb table keeps only in-frame clones and is missing some. The table has around 90,000 clones, 80% to 90% seen once. V lost 0 bases, J lost 3 bases, and 6 bases lay in between. The germline V gene encodes CDR1 SGDLS and CDR2 YYNGEE. The CDR3 runs 13 residues. Remarks on this clone: What it binds is unknown.

The V gene is TRBV9, the J gene TRBJ1-2, with D unresolved. This material consisted of peripheral blood, taken on day 0 of AZD1222 vaccination. This TCR was sampled from an adult in good health. The CDR3 sequence: CASSVEADYGYTF. DNA for the CDR3: TGTGCCAGCAGCGTAGAGGCAGACTATGGCTACACCTTC. The full variable domain, its missing parts supplied by reference TRBV9 and TRBJ1-2, is DSGVTQTPKHLITATGQRVTLRCSPRSGDLSVYWYQQSLDQGLQFLIQYYNGEERAKGNILERFSAQQFPDLHSELNLSSLELGDSALYFCASSVEADYGYTFGSGTRLTVV.